The following is a TCR beta chain sequence with its context. Its antigen is still unknown. Qualities for individual bases were not recorded, and no much larger clone is one base off. This record belongs to a study of memory CD4+ T cells and cytomegalovirus serostatus (dated by TCRdb to about 2019). Context from the whole study: A total of roughly 33 healthy Belgian adults, of whom 9 were CMV seropositive and roughly 24 were CMV seronegative, were included in the cohort. To replicate a published TCR-based CMV serostatus classifier, the study sequenced CD4+ memory TCRbeta repertoires from a Belgian cohort whose cytomegalovirus serostatus was known.

Findings and caveats that apply to the study as a whole: For CMV serostatus prediction, a median bootstrapped AUC of approximately 0.95 was reached with the original framework, and a median bootstrapped AUC of about 0.9 was reached with a US-trained random forest. On the Belgian cohort, the classifier based on the original framework reached a median bootstrapped AUC of 0.95, with a 95% CI of 0.76-1.00. Among the 150 to 200 previously reported CMV-associated TCRbeta sequences, approximately 67 showed up in the CD4+ memory repertoires, with each one found in between one and five individuals. The results were interpreted as suggesting that the CMV-associated TCR signature is largely present in the CD4+ memory repertoire. Only CD4+CD45RO+ memory cells were sequenced, unlike the original study, which covered naive and memory CD4+ and CD8+ populations.

Single viable CD3+CD4+CD8-CD45RO+ cells were sorted as memory CD4+ T cells on a FACSAria II. CMV serostatus was assessed using a Roche Elecsys assay, by which serum IgG against CMV pp150, pp28, p38 and p52 was detected. Once the samples were thawed, total CD4+ T cells were enriched through positive selection using CD4 magnetic microbeads. The samples came from a separate study whose specific focus was interrogating the CD4+ T cell memory repertoire. Following standard operating procedures, peripheral blood mononuclear cells were isolated and cryopreserved, while serum was kept at -80 degrees C. The staining used CD3-PerCP (BW264/56), CD4-APC (RPA-T4), CD45RO-PE (UCHT1) and CD8-Pacific Orange (3B5) antibodies, and Sytox blue was used to exclude non-viable cells. The Quick-DNA Microprep Kit was used to extract genomic DNA from the sorted cells. Amplification of TCRbeta DNA was done with the immunoSEQ hsTCRbeta kit, following the protocol from the manufacturer. TCRbeta libraries were sequenced on an Illumina MiSeq instrument. The published analysis was carried out like this. Removing out-of-frame sequences left 2,204,828 distinct TCRbeta sequences, an average of around 70,000 per individual. Each individual was scored by the count of roughly 160 previously reported CMV-associated TCRbeta sequences and the total productive distinct TCRbeta count. A beta-binomial model was reimplemented in Python, and scikit-learn random forests with default parameters were trained on data from the US cohort. On the Belgian cohort, classifier performance was reported as the median AUC, along with percentile confidence intervals, across 10,000 bootstrap iterations. TCRdb holds this immuneACCESS table with in-frame rearrangements only. Some clones are missing; in checked studies, unresolved V genes explain under half, and the rest has no known cause. The V and J calls and clone size come from that table; D and trimming were worked out from the DNA. The sample profile shows about 58,000 clones; around 82% of them were found once. The ten largest clonotypes hold 0.5% of the sample.

The source is an adult in good health and CMV-seronegative. Some clones in this sample may be carry-over from other donors' samples. Specimen: memory CD4+ T cells from blood.

In nucleotides, the sequence is TGTGCCAGCAGCTTCTCAACCGGGGAGCTGTTTTTT. The resulting protein is CASSFSTGELFF. In this chain, TRBV7-2 is recombined with TRBJ2-2; there is no confident call for the D gene. CDR1 and CDR2, per the germline V gene, are SGHTA and FQGNSA. A distance of 4 bases separates the germline ends of V and J, which lose 3 bases and 5 bases respectively. The CDR3 runs 12 amino acids, cysteine and phenylalanine included. Only the CDR3 portion is preserved as DNA: 36 bases, with reading frame beginning at the first base.